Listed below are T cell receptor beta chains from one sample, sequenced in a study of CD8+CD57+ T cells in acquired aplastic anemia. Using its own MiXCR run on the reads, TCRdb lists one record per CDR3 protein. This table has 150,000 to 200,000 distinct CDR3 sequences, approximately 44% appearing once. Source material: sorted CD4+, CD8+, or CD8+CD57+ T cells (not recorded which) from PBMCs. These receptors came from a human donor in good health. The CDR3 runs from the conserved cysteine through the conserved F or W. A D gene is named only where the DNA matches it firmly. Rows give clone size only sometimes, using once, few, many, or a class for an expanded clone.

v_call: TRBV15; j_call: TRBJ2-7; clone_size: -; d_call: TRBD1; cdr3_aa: CATGTADSYEQYF; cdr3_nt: TGTGCCACCGGGACAGCCGATTCCTACGAGCAGTACTTC
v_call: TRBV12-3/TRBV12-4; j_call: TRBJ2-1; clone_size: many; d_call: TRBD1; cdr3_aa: CASSLGGQGNEQFF; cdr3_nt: TGTGCCAGCAGTTTAGGCGGACAGGGCAATGAGCAGTTCTTC
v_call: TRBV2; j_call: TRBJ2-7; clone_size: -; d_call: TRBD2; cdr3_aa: CATGTSTYEQYF; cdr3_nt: TGTGCCACCGGGACTAGTACCTACGAGCAGTACTTC
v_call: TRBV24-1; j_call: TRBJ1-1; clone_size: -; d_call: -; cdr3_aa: CATSDTGRNTEAFF; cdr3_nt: TGTGCCACCAGTGATACCGGACGGAACACTGAAGCTTTCTTT
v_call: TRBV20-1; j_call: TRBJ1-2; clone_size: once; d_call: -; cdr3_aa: CSAAHTQGYNYGYTF; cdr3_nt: TGCAGTGCTGCTCACACACAGGGATATAACTATGGCTACACCTTC
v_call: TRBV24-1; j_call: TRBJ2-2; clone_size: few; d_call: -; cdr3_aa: CATSDLAVTGELFF; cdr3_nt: TGTGCCACCAGTGATTTGGCGGTAACCGGGGAGCTGTTTTTT
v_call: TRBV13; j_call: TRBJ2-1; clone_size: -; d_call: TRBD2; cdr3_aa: CASTSGLAGGPYEQFF; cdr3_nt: TGTGCCAGTACCTCGGGACTAGCGGGAGGGCCGTATGAGCAGTTCTTC
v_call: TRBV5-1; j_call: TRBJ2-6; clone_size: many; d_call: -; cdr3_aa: CASSPGSGIGANVLTF; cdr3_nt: TGCGCCAGCAGCCCCGGATCTGGGATTGGGGCCAACGTCCTGACTTTC
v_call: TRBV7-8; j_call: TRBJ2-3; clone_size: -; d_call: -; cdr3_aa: CASSALPRVADTQYF; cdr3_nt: TGTGCCAGCAGCGCGCTTCCAAGGGTTGCAGATACGCAGTATTTT
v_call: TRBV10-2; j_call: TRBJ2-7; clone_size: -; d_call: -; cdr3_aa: CASSATGEQYF; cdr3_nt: TGCGCCAGCAGTGCGACGGGCGAGCAGTACTTC
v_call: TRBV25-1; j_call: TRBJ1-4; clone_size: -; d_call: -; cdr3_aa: CASSELEVMGEKLFF; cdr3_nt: TGTGCCAGCAGTGAATTGGAGGTAATGGGAGAAAAACTGTTTTTT
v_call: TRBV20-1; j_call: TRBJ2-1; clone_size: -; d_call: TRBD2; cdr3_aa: CSATGTSIDEQFF; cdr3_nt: TGCAGTGCTACCGGGACTAGCATCGATGAGCAGTTCTTC
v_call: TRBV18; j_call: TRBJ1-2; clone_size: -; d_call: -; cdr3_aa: CASSQNRDGYGYTF; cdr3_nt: TGTGCCAGCTCACAGAACAGGGATGGCTATGGCTACACCTTC
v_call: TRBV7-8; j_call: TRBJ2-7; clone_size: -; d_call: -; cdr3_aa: CASSLSRTAIYEQYF; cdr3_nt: TGTGCCAGCAGCTTATCCCGGACAGCGATCTACGAGCAGTACTTC
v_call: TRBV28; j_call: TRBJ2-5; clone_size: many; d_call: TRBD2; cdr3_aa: CASRLAGARETQYF; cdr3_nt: TGTGCCAGCAGGTTAGCGGGAGCAAGAGAGACCCAGTACTTC
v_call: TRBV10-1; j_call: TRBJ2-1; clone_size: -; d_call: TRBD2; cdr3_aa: CANVGGGRADEQFF; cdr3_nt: TGCGCCAACGTCGGGGGCGGGAGGGCCGATGAGCAGTTCTTC
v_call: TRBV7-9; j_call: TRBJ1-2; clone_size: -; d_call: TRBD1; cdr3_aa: CASSEARDRYGYTF; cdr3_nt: TGTGCCAGCAGTGAAGCGCGGGACAGGTATGGCTACACCTTC
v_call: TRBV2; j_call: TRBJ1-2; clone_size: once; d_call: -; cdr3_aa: CASIKDSYGYTF; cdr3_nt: TGTGCCAGCATAAAGGACAGCTATGGCTACACCTTC
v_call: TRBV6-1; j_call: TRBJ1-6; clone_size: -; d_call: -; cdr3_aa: CASSEYEYSPLHF; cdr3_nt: TGTGCCAGCAGTGAATATGAGTATTCACCCCTCCACTTT
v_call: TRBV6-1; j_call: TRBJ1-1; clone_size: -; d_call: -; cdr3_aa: CASKEGMNSEAFF; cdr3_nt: TGTGCCAGCAAGGAAGGAATGAACTCTGAAGCTTTCTTT
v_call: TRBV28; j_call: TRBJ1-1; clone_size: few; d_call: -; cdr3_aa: CASTFAGTEAFF; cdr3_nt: TGTGCCAGCACTTTCGCGGGAACTGAAGCTTTCTTT
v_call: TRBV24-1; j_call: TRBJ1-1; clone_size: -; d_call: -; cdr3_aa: CATSQANTEAFF; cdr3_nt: TGTGCCACCAGTCAGGCGAACACTGAAGCTTTCTTT
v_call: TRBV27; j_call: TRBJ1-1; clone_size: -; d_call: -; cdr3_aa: CASSIQRRNTEAFF; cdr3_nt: TGTGCCAGCAGCATACAGAGAAGGAACACTGAAGCTTTCTTT
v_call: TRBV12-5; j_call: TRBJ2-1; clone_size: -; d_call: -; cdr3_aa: CASGSSGPANEQFF; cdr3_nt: TGTGCTAGTGGTTCAAGCGGGCCCGCCAATGAGCAGTTCTTC
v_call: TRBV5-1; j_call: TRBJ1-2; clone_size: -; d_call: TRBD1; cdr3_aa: CASSLLQGNYGCTF; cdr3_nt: TGCGCCAGCAGCTTACTACAGGGGAACTATGGCTGCACCTTC
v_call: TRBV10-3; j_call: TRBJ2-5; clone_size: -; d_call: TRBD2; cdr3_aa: CAISDWPSGGRETQYF; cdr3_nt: TGTGCCATCAGTGATTGGCCTAGCGGGGGGCGGGAGACCCAGTACTTC
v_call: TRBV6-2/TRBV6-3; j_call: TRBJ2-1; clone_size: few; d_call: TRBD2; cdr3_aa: CASTGTSRTSYNEQFF; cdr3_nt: TGTGCCAGCACCGGGACTAGCAGGACCTCCTACAATGAGCAGTTCTTC
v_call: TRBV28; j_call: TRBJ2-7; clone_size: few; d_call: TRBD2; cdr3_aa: CASSPAGLGLIYEQYF; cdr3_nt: TGTGCCAGCAGTCCCGCGGGACTAGGGTTAATCTACGAGCAGTACTTC
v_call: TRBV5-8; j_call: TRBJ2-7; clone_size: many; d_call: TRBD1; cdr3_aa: CASRTPGQGSYEQYF; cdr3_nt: TGTGCCAGCAGGACCCCGGGACAGGGCTCCTACGAGCAGTACTTC
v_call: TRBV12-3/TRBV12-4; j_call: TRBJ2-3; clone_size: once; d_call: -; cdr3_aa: CASSYGGRDTQYF; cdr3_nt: TGTGCCAGCAGTTATGGGGGAAGAGATACGCAGTATTTT
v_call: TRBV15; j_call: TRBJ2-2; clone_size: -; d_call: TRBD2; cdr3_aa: CATRGGEGTTGELFF; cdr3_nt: TGTGCCACCAGGGGAGGGGAGGGGACCACCGGGGAGCTGTTTTTT
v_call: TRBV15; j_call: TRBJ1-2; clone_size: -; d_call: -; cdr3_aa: CATSRADSFYGYTF; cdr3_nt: TGTGCCACCAGCAGAGCGGACAGTTTCTATGGCTACACCTTC
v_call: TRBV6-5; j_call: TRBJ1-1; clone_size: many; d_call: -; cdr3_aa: CASSLSRDGTEAFF; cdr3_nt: TGTGCCAGCAGTTTGTCCCGGGACGGCACTGAAGCTTTCTTT
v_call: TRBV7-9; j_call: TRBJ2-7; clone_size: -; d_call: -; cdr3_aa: CASSTGTPPYEQYF; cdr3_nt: TGTGCCAGCAGCACGGGAACCCCTCCCTACGAGCAGTACTTC
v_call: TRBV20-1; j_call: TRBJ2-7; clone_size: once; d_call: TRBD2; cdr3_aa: CSAHEPLAGAYEQYF; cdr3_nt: TGCAGTGCGCATGAGCCTCTAGCGGGGGCCTACGAGCAGTACTTC
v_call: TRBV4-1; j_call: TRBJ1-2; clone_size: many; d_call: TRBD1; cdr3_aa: CASSLGQGRTNYGYTF; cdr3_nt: TGCGCCAGCAGCCTAGGACAGGGGCGAACTAACTATGGCTACACCTTC
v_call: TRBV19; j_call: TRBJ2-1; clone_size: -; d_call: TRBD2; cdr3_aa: CASSITSGRRDEQFF; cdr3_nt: TGTGCCAGTAGTATTACTAGCGGGAGGAGGGATGAGCAGTTCTTC